The 27 T cell receptor beta chains below all came from one sample that was sequenced in a study of blood T cell repertoires in COVID-19. Only in-frame clones appear in the TCRdb table, and some are missing; sequencing was by immunoSEQ multiplex PCR. Here the sample spans some 180,000 clones, approximately 85% being singletons. The sample taken for sequencing was peripheral blood. These receptors were collected from a woman aged 55-75 years with acute or convalescent COVID-19.

The CDR3 DNA follows: TGTGCCAGCAGCTTAGCGTGGGGGCAGCAAGAGACCCAGTACTTC. It is translated as CASSLAWGQQETQYF. V is TRBV11-1 and J is TRBJ2-5, with D possibly being TRBD1 (6 bases). Between the trimmed V and J ends, which lost 0 bases and 2 bases, there was a span of 10 bases. CDR3 size: 15 residues. CDR1 SGHAT and CDR2 FQDESV come from the germline V gene (reference sequence).

This chain joins TRBV27 and TRBJ2-5; 11 nucleotides line up with TRBD1. CDR1 and CDR2 (germline): MNHEY, SMNVEV (reference sequence). The V and J ends lost 4 bases and 4 bases, in that order; junction bases with no gene match: 5. This CDR3 is built from 15 residues. CDR3 loop: CASSSGQGAAETQYF. The CDR3 DNA is TGTGCCAGCAGTTCCGGACAGGGGGCGGCAGAGACCCAGTACTTC.

The chain links TRBV15 to TRBJ2-7; D remains ambiguous. Between the trimmed V and J ends, which lost 0 bases and 3 bases, there was a span of 6 bases. Germline values: CDR1 LNHNV, CDR2 YYDKDF (reference sequence). The CDR3 covers 13 residues. CDR3: CATSREYGYEQYV. The CDR3 nucleotides read TGTGCCACCAGCAGAGAATACGGCTACGAGCAGTACGTC.

This chain links TRBV4-2 with TRBJ2-3; tentatively, D is TRBD2 (5 bases). Germline V CDR1 and CDR2: LGHNA, YNFKEQ. The CDR3 has 15 residues. The V gene lost 0 bases and the J gene lost 3 bases, with 10 bases spanning the gap. For the CDR3, the DNA is TGTGCCAGCAGCCAAGATCTACTAGTAACAGATACGCAGTATTTT. Protein: CASSQDLLVTDTQYF.

This clone appeared once. The rearrangement joins TRBV14 to TRBJ2-3; 8 bases match TRBD2. Germline loops: CDR1 SGHDN, CDR2 FVKESK. J gave up 4 bases and V 0 bases, and 3 bases lay outside the gene matches. The CDR3 is 15 amino acids. CDR3 bases: TGTGCCAGCAGCCAAGACCTGACTAGCGCAGATACGCAGTATTTT. Amino acid sequence: CASSQDLTSADTQYF.

The V call is TRBV7-2, the J call TRBJ2-6; 12 bases are a match to TRBD2. This CDR3 region has 20 residues. Germline CDR1 SGHTA, CDR2 FQGNSA. V was pared by 0 bases and J by 0 bases, with 6 bases of the junction left unmatched. Here the CDR3 DNA reads TGTGCCAGCAGCTTAGCGTCTAGCGGGAGGGCCTCCTCTGGGGCCAACGTCCTGACTTTC. Translating gives CASSLASSGRASSGANVLTF.

V is TRBV2 and J is TRBJ2-3; D is unresolved. Germline CDR1 SNHLY, CDR2 FYNNEI. This CDR3 has 14 residues. Trimming pared 4 bases from V and 0 bases from J, leaving 8 bases between. The CDR3 nucleotides read TGTGCCAGCAGTGTAGTGCCTAGCACAGATACGCAGTATTTT. As protein: CASSVVPSTDTQYF. Looking up the rest from reference TRBV2 and TRBJ2-3 gives the full variable domain: EPEVTQTPSHQVTQMGQEVILRCVPISNHLYFYWYRQILGQKVEFLVSFYNNEISEKSEIFDDQFSVERPDGSNFTLKIRSTKLEDSAMYFCASSVVPSTDTQYFGPGTRLTVL.

As DNA, the CDR3 is TGTGCCAGTACCCCCTTGGCAGGGGAGTATGGCTACACCTTC. It translates to CASTPLAGEYGYTF. This sequence joins TRBV19 and TRBJ1-2; tentative D call: TRBD1 (6 bases). V lost 7 bases to trimming and J lost 5 bases, with 17 bases between them. CDR1 is LNHDA, CDR2 SQIVND, per germline (reference sequence). The CDR3 extends over 14 amino acids.

This chain joins TRBV7-6 and TRBJ2-3; 8 bases are a match to TRBD2. Germline V gene sequence: CDR1 SGHVS, CDR2 FNYEAQ. V was clipped by 2 bases and J by 4 bases; unmatched bases: 8. The CDR3 runs to 16 residues. CDR3 nucleotide sequence: TGTGCCAGCAGCTTACGGTCGGGAGCGGGAGCAGATACGCAGTATTTT. Encoded protein: CASSLRSGAGADTQYF.

V and J are TRBV7-8 and TRBJ2-3, with TRBD1 as a possible D gene (5 bases). Deletions cut 0 bases from V and 4 bases from J, with 8 bases between. This CDR3 is built from 14 residues. Germline V gene lookup returns CDR1 SGHVS and CDR2 FQNEAQ. CDR3 protein: CASSLATASDTQYF. Here the CDR3 DNA reads TGTGCCAGCAGCTTAGCGACAGCGTCAGATACGCAGTATTTT.

This chain links TRBV5-1 with TRBJ2-1; D perhaps matches TRBD2 (5 bases). V was shortened by 2 bases and J by 1 base, with 7 bases between the two germline ends. The CDR3 covers 14 residues. Germline values: CDR1 SGHRS, CDR2 YFSETQ. CDR3 in DNA: TGCGCCAGCAGCTTAAGCGGTTCCTACAATGAGCAGTTCTTC. It is translated as CASSLSGSYNEQFF. Based on the CDR3 plus reference TRBV5-1 and TRBJ2-1, the full variable domain is KAGVTQTPRYLIKTRGQQVTLSCSPISGHRSVSWYQQTPGQGLQFLFEYFSETQRNKGNFPGRFSGRQFSNSRSEMNVSTLELGDSALYLCASSLSGSYNEQFFGPGTRLTVL.

This clone was recorded only once. The rearrangement links TRBV3-1 (or the pseudogene TRBV3-2) to TRBJ2-2; TRBD2 matches 10 bases. Germline CDR1 LGHDT, CDR2 YNNKEL (reference sequence). The V gene end was trimmed by 2 bases and the J gene end by 6 bases; junction bases not matched to a gene: 6. The CDR3 loop spans 16 amino acids. This CDR3 reads CASSQLTSGNSGELFF. CDR3 coding DNA: TGTGCCAGCAGCCAACTTACTAGCGGGAATTCCGGGGAGCTGTTTTTT.

The rearrangement uses TRBV5-6 and TRBJ2-1; D might be TRBD1 (5 bases). Germline V gives CDR1 SGHDT, CDR2 YYEEEE. The CDR3 runs to 16 residues. The V end lost 5 bases, the J end lost 0 bases, and 15 bases lay between the germline ends. The CDR3 bases are TGTGCCAGCAGTTTAGGGGTAATGGGCTCCTACAATGAGCAGTTCTTC. Translating it yields CASSLGVMGSYNEQFF. Full variable domain (outside the CDR3, taken from reference TRBV5-6 and TRBJ2-1): DAGVTQSPTHLIKTRGQQVTLRCSPKSGHDTVSWYQQALGQGPQFIFQYYEEEERQRGNFPDRFSGHQFPNYSSELNVNALLLGDSALYLCASSLGVMGSYNEQFFGPGTRLTVL.

The V gene is TRBV5-1, the J gene TRBJ1-1, with D tentatively TRBD1 (5 bases). V lost 0 bases and J lost 1, with 10 bases in between. The CDR3 has 15 residues. Germline V gives CDR1 SGHRS, CDR2 YFSETQ. The CDR3 here is CASSLVGARNTEAFF. CDR3 in DNA: TGCGCCAGCAGCTTGGTTGGGGCCCGGAACACTGAAGCTTTCTTT.

The chain couples TRBV2 to TRBJ1-2; unclear D gene. V lost 1 base, J lost 2 bases, and 8 bases lay in between. Germline V gene lookup returns CDR1 SNHLY and CDR2 FYNNEI. The CDR3 has 14 amino acids. The CDR3 DNA is TGTGCCAGCAGTGAAGGCGCGGAAAACTATGGCTACACCTTC. Protein: CASSEGAENYGYTF.

CDR3 in amino acids: CASSWSPGDEQYF. The DNA of the CDR3 is TGTGCCAGCAGCTGGTCCCCGGGAGACGAGCAGTACTTC. V usage is TRBV9 and J usage is TRBJ2-7; TRBD2 might be the D (6 bases). Germline V gene sequence: CDR1 SGDLS, CDR2 YYNGEE. V was pared by 4 bases and J by 5 bases, with 13 bases between. The CDR3 has 13 residues. The variable domain in full, completed from reference TRBV9 and TRBJ2-7, reads DSGVTQTPKHLITATGQRVTLRCSPRSGDLSVYWYQQSLDQGLQFLIQYYNGEERAKGNILERFSAQQFPDLHSELNLSSLELGDSALYFCASSWSPGDEQYFGPGTRLTVT.

This chain uses TRBV9 with TRBJ2-3; TRBD2 is a possible D gene (5 bases). The CDR3 length is 15 residues. Germline V gene data show CDR1 as SGDLS and CDR2 as YYNGEE. V was cut by 0 bases and J by 3 bases, with 11 bases left in between. The CDR3 bases are TGTGCCAGCAGCGTAGCGCGGCTAGCAACAGATACGCAGTATTTT. It codes for CASSVARLATDTQYF. Full variable domain (rest looked up from reference TRBV9 and TRBJ2-3): DSGVTQTPKHLITATGQRVTLRCSPRSGDLSVYWYQQSLDQGLQFLIQYYNGEERAKGNILERFSAQQFPDLHSELNLSSLELGDSALYFCASSVARLATDTQYFGPGTRLTVL.

A single count supports this clone. The genes are TRBV5-4 and TRBJ1-2; D is uncertain. V lost 2 bases and J 3 bases, leaving 14 bases between the germline ends. There are 15 residues in the CDR3. Germline V CDR1 and CDR2: SGHNT, YYREEE (reference sequence). Written as DNA, the CDR3 is TGTGCCAGCAGCTTCGACCCTCAGGTCTACTATGGCTACACCTTC. Residues: CASSFDPQVYYGYTF.

The chain joins TRBV19 to TRBJ2-7; D might be TRBD1 (6 bases). Trimming left V 6 bases short and J 0 bases short, with 9 bases between. CDR1 and CDR2 (germline): LNHDA, SQIVND (reference sequence). The length of the CDR3 is 13 residues. CDR3 bases: TGTGCCAGTAGCAGGACAGCCTCCTACGAGCAGTACTTC. Translating it yields CASSRTASYEQYF.

The V gene is TRBV3-1 (or the pseudogene TRBV3-2), the J gene TRBJ1-1, with D maybe TRBD1 (5 bases). The germline CDR1 and CDR2 sequences are LGHDT and YNNKEL (reference sequence). This CDR3 spans 11 amino acids. Between the trimmed V and J ends, which lost 9 bases and 7 bases, there was a span of 12 bases. In nucleotides, the CDR3 is TGTGCCAGTGGATCCGGGGGTGAAGCTTTCTTT. Translation: CASGSGGEAFF.

The V call is TRBV7-9, the J call TRBJ1-1; D may be TRBD1 (5 bases). CDR1 is SEHNR and CDR2 is FQNEAQ in the germline V gene (reference sequence). V gave up 6 bases and J gave up 4 bases, with 12 bases separating them. There are 13 residues in the CDR3. CDR3 nucleotide sequence: TGTGCCAGCAGGGGTTTGGGGGGCACTGAAGCTTTCTTT. This sequence encodes CASRGLGGTEAFF. The full variable domain, its missing parts supplied by reference TRBV7-9 and TRBJ1-1, is DTGVSQNPRHKITKRGQNVTFRCDPISEHNRLYWYRQTLGQGPEFLTYFQNEAQLEKSRLLSDRFSAERPKGSFSTLEIQRTEQGDSAMYLCASRGLGGTEAFFGQGTRLTVV.

The CDR3 protein is CASSQGLVANYGYTF. The CDR3 DNA sequence: TGTGCCAGCAGCCAAGGTCTCGTCGCTAACTATGGCTACACCTTC. The chain carries TRBV3-1 (or the pseudogene TRBV3-2) and TRBJ1-2; D gene uncertain. Trimming took 1 base from V and 0 from J, leaving 9 bases between them. The germline V gene encodes CDR1 LGHDT and CDR2 YNNKEL (reference sequence). The length of the CDR3 is 15 residues.

The chain has TRBV9 and TRBJ2-7; TRBD2 matches 15 bases. With V trimmed by 2 bases and J by 3 bases, 6 bases remained unmatched. The germline V gene encodes CDR1 SGDLS and CDR2 YYNGEE. This CDR3 contains 17 residues. The CDR3 here is CASSVGLAGGPSYEQYF. CDR3 DNA: TGTGCCAGCAGCGTTGGACTAGCGGGAGGGCCTAGCTACGAGCAGTACTTC.

The chain carries TRBV24-1 and TRBJ2-2; D might be TRBD2 (5 bases). V was shortened by 3 bases and J by 1 base, with 20 bases between the two germline ends. CDR3 length equals 19 residues. Germline lookup yields CDR1 KGHDR and CDR2 SFDVKD. The CDR3, as DNA: TGTGCCACCAGTGATCCCCTGCGGGCTGGGAGCCTGAACACCGGGGAGCTGTTTTTT. Protein: CATSDPLRAGSLNTGELFF.

The chain employs TRBV25-1 and TRBJ1-2; D might be TRBD1 (6 bases). The germline V gene has CDR1 MGHDK and CDR2 SYGVNS. Trimming pared 2 bases from V and 4 bases from J, leaving 11 bases between. This CDR3 has 14 residues. The CDR3 loop is CASSEKGVVYGYTF. As DNA, the CDR3 is TGTGCCAGCAGTGAAAAGGGGGTTGTCTATGGCTACACCTTC.

The V call is TRBV15, the J call TRBJ2-7; no clear D. V lost 0 bases to trimming and J lost 4 bases, with 13 bases between them. Germline CDR1 is LNHNV and CDR2 is YYDKDF (reference sequence). This CDR3 contains 15 residues. The CDR3 region is CATSRDLQNSYEQYF. CDR3 in DNA: TGTGCCACCAGCAGAGATCTTCAGAATTCTTACGAGCAGTACTTC. Looking up the rest from reference TRBV15 and TRBJ2-7 gives the full variable domain: DAMVIQNPRYQVTQFGKPVTLSCSQTLNHNVMYWYQQKSSQAPKLLFHYYDKDFNNEADTPDNFQSRRPNTSFCFLDIRSPGLGDTAMYLCATSRDLQNSYEQYFGPGTRLTVT.

This chain joins TRBV10-1 and TRBJ2-2, with no clear D. In germline, CDR1 is WNHNN, CDR2 SYGVQD (reference sequence). V dropped 0 bases and J dropped 5 bases, with 4 bases sitting between them. The CDR3 is 13 residues long. This CDR3 reads CASSESQTGELFF. CDR3 nucleotide sequence: TGCGCCAGCAGTGAGTCCCAGACCGGGGAGCTGTTTTTT.